This is a list of T cell receptor beta chains from one sample in a study of Ad26.COV2.S vaccination and SARS-CoV-2 variants. Profiled with immunoSEQ multiplex PCR; TCRdb holds only in-frame clones, not every one. The data hold hundreds of thousands of clones, with roughly nine tenths observed a single time. The starting material was peripheral blood, obtained in a trial of Ad26.COV2.S vaccine versus placebo. Receptors originate from a person aged 18-65 years who received the Ad26.COV2.S COVID-19 vaccine or a placebo. Each CDR3 is given with its conserved first and last residue.

TRBV5-1,TRBJ2-1,CASSLEDRDIDEQFF
TRBV18,TRBJ2-1,CASSAPPRHEQFF
TRBV14,TRBJ1-1,CASSQDALRNTEAFF
TRBV7-9,TRBJ2-1,CASSFQGLGSYNEQFF
TRBV2,TRBJ2-3,CASSELAGGRFPQYF
TRBV9,TRBJ2-1,CASSVAANEQFF
TRBV5-4,TRBJ1-1,CASSGQTNTEAFF
TRBV6-2/TRBV6-3,TRBJ2-7,CASSYSAGDGAYEQYF
TRBV30,TRBJ2-1,CAWSVPPGLAGGGSYNEQFF
TRBV9,TRBJ1-2,CASSVEVGVYGYTF
TRBV2,TRBJ1-5,CASQSSGRVDPQHF
TRBV14,TRBJ1-2,CASSQGRWRLGYTF
TRBV27,TRBJ1-5,CASSPTGVGMAQHF
TRBV12-3/TRBV12-4,TRBJ1-1,CASRGGQGAPAFF
TRBV4-3,TRBJ2-2,CASSQQTSLSGELFF
TRBV4-3,TRBJ1-4,CASSQDGGGHRRDEKLFF
TRBV7-3,TRBJ2-1,CASSLAMRGWGNEQFF
TRBV28,TRBJ2-3,CASSLIGGSRDTQYF
TRBV7-2,TRBJ2-2,CASRFGGRTTGELFF
TRBV25-1,TRBJ2-7,CASSRAHNEQYF
TRBV4-1,TRBJ2-7,CASSQGQGVHSYEQYF
TRBV5-1,TRBJ1-2,CASRLGGDYGYTF
TRBV7-2,TRBJ1-1,CASSQGANTEAFF
TRBV6-5,TRBJ2-1,CASSVSYNEQFF